This T cell receptor beta chain was identified during a study of cytomegalovirus exposure and HLA in healthy donors. Study observations and caveats: Later analysis demonstrated an association between a missense DCLRE1C variant and TCR beta V- and J-gene trimming. Most of the TCR beta V segments (in an earlier analysis) were productive either about 87% or about 30% of the time.

With regard to this clone: Its antigen is unidentified.

PCR used 60 Vbeta primers and 13 Jbeta primers. The protocol was immunoSEQ multiplex PCR, while the TCRdb copy is restricted to in-frame clones and leaves out a portion. Counted here are about 120,000 clones, roughly 80% occurring once; the ten biggest clones make up roughly 30%. Germline assignment: CDR1 MNHNY and CDR2 SVGAGI (reference sequence). This CDR3 region has 15 residues. Trimming left V 5 bases short and J 3 bases short, with 16 bases between. Source material: PBMCs. The origin of this receptor is a man between 60 and 70 years old in good health and CMV-seropositive. This rearrangement joins TRBV6-6 to TRBJ1-1; D remains unclear. The CDR3 is CASSPRRRADTEAFF. The DNA of the CDR3 is TGTGCCAGCAGTCCCCGACGGAGGGCAGACACTGAAGCTTTCTTT.